This TCR beta chain was captured in a study of beta chain features in type 1 diabetes. A heparinised blood draw that averaged roughly 110 mL was obtained once from each donor. It was via CD45RO/CCR7/CD25/CD127/CD95/CD27 that CD4+ naive, central memory, regulatory and stem cell-like memory cells were sorted. The CDR3 consists of 14 residues. Losses at the gene ends were 0 bases for V and 3 bases for J; bases not matched to a gene: 3. CDR1 SGHRS and CDR2 YFSETQ come from the germline V gene. Expressed TCRB transcripts were sequenced after all isolated RNA was converted to cDNA. Some clones are missing from TCRdb's copy, which holds only in-frame ones; the method was immunoSEQ multiplex PCR. The sample lists under 150,000 clones, less than 8.5% seen once, with 1.4% in the top ten.

This sequence originates from a woman in her twenties or thirties in good health. The sequencing input was central memory CD4+ T cells from blood. The chain has TRBV5-1 and TRBJ2-7, with 7 positions matching TRBD2. The CDR3 protein is CASSLASGDYEQYF. Written as DNA, the CDR3 is TGCGCCAGCAGCTTGGCTAGCGGAGACTACGAGCAGTACTTC. The complete variable domain, with remaining parts taken from reference TRBV5-1 and TRBJ2-7, reads KAGVTQTPRYLIKTRGQQVTLSCSPISGHRSVSWYQQTPGQGLQFLFEYFSETQRNKGNFPGRFSGRQFSNSRSEMNVSTLELGDSALYLCASSLASGDYEQYFGPGTRLTVT.